The 27 T cell receptor beta chains given below trace back to one sample, sequenced in a study of tissue T cells after allogeneic stem cell transplantation. The data were produced by immunoSEQ multiplex PCR, yet TCRdb's version contains in-frame clones alone and is incomplete. The repertoire holds about 5,100 clones, with almost 70% as singletons. This sample comprised tissue from the colon, obtained at autopsy. The origin of the receptors is an older female donor with lung cancer.

This clone appeared a few times. This rearrangement joins TRBV11-3 to TRBJ2-3, with TRBD2 as a possible D gene (6 bases). Germline V gene lookup returns CDR1 SGHNT and CDR2 YENEEA. V was shortened by 1 base and J by 0 bases, with 8 bases between the two germline ends. The CDR3 length is 15 residues. The chain's CDR3 is CASSLARGSTDTQYF. CDR3 sequence (DNA): TGTGCCAGCAGCTTAGCTCGGGGGAGCACAGATACGCAGTATTTT.

This chain links TRBV18 with TRBJ1-1; 7 bases are shared with TRBD1. CDR3 length: 13 residues. Germline values: CDR1 KGHSH, CDR2 LQKENI. The junction had 2 bases not matched to a gene; V was cut back by 4 bases and J by 3 bases. CDR3 in DNA: TGTGCCAGCTCACGGGACAGCTACACTGAAGCTTTCTTT. It codes for CASSRDSYTEAFF.

This chain connects TRBV18 to TRBJ2-1; 7 positions match TRBD1. Unmatched junction bases numbered 4, after V lost 2 bases and J lost 3 bases. This CDR3 contains 15 residues. CDR1 KGHSH and CDR2 LQKENI come from the germline V gene. For the CDR3, the DNA is TGTGCCAGCTCACCAAGACAGGGAATCTACAATGAGCAGTTCTTC. Its protein is CASSPRQGIYNEQFF.

This clone has just one count. The chain uses TRBV4-1 and TRBJ2-7; 8 bases map to TRBD2. Germline values: CDR1 MGHRA, CDR2 YSYEKL. There are 13 residues in the CDR3. V shed 6 bases and J 2 bases; nucleotides not matched to a gene: 3. The CDR3 here is CASSVSGTYEQYF. In nucleotides, the CDR3 is TGCGCCAGCAGTGTTAGCGGGACCTACGAGCAGTACTTC.

The chain couples TRBV28 to TRBJ2-2; D assignment may be TRBD1 or TRBD2 (5 bases each). V shed 0 bases and J shed 6 bases, with 11 bases lying between them. The CDR3 covers 15 residues. Looked up from germline, CDR1 is MDHEN and CDR2 is SYDVKM. CDR3 coding DNA: TGTGCCAGCAGTTTATGGGGACCTAAGGCCGGGGAGCTGTTTTTT. Its protein is CASSLWGPKAGELFF. Filled out from reference TRBV28 and TRBJ2-2, the complete variable domain reads DVKVTQSSRYLVKRTGEKVFLECVQDMDHENMFWYRQDPGLGLRLIYFSYDVKMKEKGDIPEGYSVSREKKERFSLILESASTNQTSMYLCASSLWGPKAGELFFGEGSRLTVL.

The CDR3 is CATRQRNQPQHF. CDR3 nucleotides: TGTGCCACCCGACAGCGCAATCAGCCCCAGCATTTT. The chain employs TRBV15 and TRBJ1-5; TRBD1 is a possible D gene (5 bases). CDR1 and CDR2 (germline): LNHNV, YYDKDF (reference sequence). This CDR3 is built from 12 residues. V lost 8 bases and J lost 2, with 7 bases in between.

This chain connects TRBV19 to TRBJ1-5; D is unclear. This CDR3 has 12 amino acids. CDR1 and CDR2 (germline): LNHDA, SQIVND (reference sequence). The V and J ends lost 7 bases and 7 bases respectively, with 11 bases between them. CDR3 sequence reads: CASKFTGQPQHF. CDR3 DNA sequence: TGTGCCAGTAAGTTTACGGGACAGCCCCAGCATTTT.

This clone was observed a single time. This chain links TRBV7-6 with TRBJ2-6; D unclear. The CDR3 runs 13 residues. Germline loops: CDR1 SGHVS, CDR2 FNYEAQ. V lost 9 bases and J lost 4, with 10 bases in between. The CDR3: CASLEVGANVLTF. The CDR3 DNA sequence: TGTGCCAGTCTCGAGGTCGGGGCCAACGTCCTGACTTTC.

The rearrangement uses TRBV3-1 (or the pseudogene TRBV3-2) and TRBJ1-5; a possible D gene is TRBD1 (5 bases). The CDR3 extends over 21 amino acids. Germline V lookup: CDR1 LGHDT, CDR2 YNNKEL (reference sequence). Trimming took 0 bases from V and 10 from J, leaving 34 bases between them. Here the CDR3 reads CASSQDKQGPFEMRAVSPQHF. The CDR3 region has the DNA TGTGCCAGCAGCCAAGATAAGCAGGGACCTTTTGAAATGCGGGCTGTAAGCCCCCAGCATTTT.

The gene calls are TRBV4-2 and TRBJ2-4, with D perhaps TRBD2 (6 bases). Trimming removed 4 bases at V and 8 bases at J, with 15 bases between. Germline-derived CDR1 and CDR2 are LGHNA and YNFKEQ. The CDR3 is 14 residues long. The CDR3 protein is CASSRGTARDIQYF. The CDR3 region has the DNA TGTGCCAGCAGCCGGGGGACTGCTCGGGACATTCAGTACTTC.

The CDR3 loop is CASSAIGWPQIYGYTF. For the CDR3, the DNA is TGTGCCAGCAGCGCGATAGGGTGGCCCCAGATTTATGGCTACACCTTC. V and J are TRBV21-1 and TRBJ1-2. TRBV21-1 is shown as a pseudogene. The CDR3 extends over 16 amino acids.

This clone is classed as medium-sized. This chain links TRBV30 with TRBJ1-1; D is unclear. Germline V gives CDR1 GTSNPN, CDR2 SVGIG (reference sequence). V shed 6 bases and J shed 1 base, with 12 bases lying between them. This CDR3 region has 13 residues. The CDR3 sequence: CACSNPWNTEAFF. The CDR3 bases are TGTGCCTGTAGCAACCCTTGGAACACTGAAGCTTTCTTT.

The chain employs TRBV7-2 and TRBJ1-1; D possibly corresponds to TRBD1 (5 bases). Germline V gene data show CDR1 as SGHTA and CDR2 as FQGNSA. The ends were cut back, 1 base at V and 1 base at J, with 10 bases in the middle. The CDR3 covers 15 residues. The CDR3 DNA reads as TGTGCCAGCAGCTTAGACGGGGGGAGGAACACTGAAGCTTTCTTT. As protein: CASSLDGGRNTEAFF. The complete variable domain, with remaining parts taken from reference TRBV7-2 and TRBJ1-1, reads GAGVSQSPSNKVTEKGKDVELRCDPISGHTALYWYRQSLGQGLEFLIYFQGNSAPDKSGLPSDRFSAERTGGSVSTLTIQRTQQEDSAVYLCASSLDGGRNTEAFFGQGTRLTVV.

This clone turned up a few times. This rearrangement joins TRBV4-1 to TRBJ1-5; 9 positions agree with TRBD1. The CDR3 spans 15 residues. Germline V gives CDR1 MGHRA, CDR2 YSYEKL. J was trimmed by 5 bases and V by 3 bases; bases with no gene match: 5. The CDR3 DNA reads TGCGCCAGCAGCCAGATACAGGGGGCGCATCAGCCCCAGCATTTT. Its protein product is CASSQIQGAHQPQHF.

The J gene is TRBJ1-1, the V gene TRBV29-1, with TRBD1 as a possible D gene (6 bases). The germline V gene has CDR1 SQVTM and CDR2 ANQGSEA. The CDR3 runs 12 residues. V lost 4 bases to trimming and J lost 4 bases, with 10 bases between them. The CDR3 bases are TGCAGCGTTGGAACAGGGCCCACTGAAGCTTTCTTT. Encoded protein: CSVGTGPTEAFF.

This chain links TRBV12-3 or TRBV12-4 with TRBJ2-7, with D possibly being TRBD2 (6 bases). Trimming stripped 6 bases from V and 7 bases from J, with 13 bases between. This CDR3 has 12 residues. The CDR3: CASRPPAGEQYF. In DNA form, the CDR3 reads TGTGCCAGCAGGCCACCGGCGGGGGAGCAGTACTTC.

The gene calls are TRBV30 and TRBJ1-4, with D perhaps matching TRBD1 (6 bases). The V end was cut by 1 base, the J end by 7 bases, with 13 bases between. The CDR3 has 14 residues. Germline V lookup: CDR1 GTSNPN, CDR2 SVGIG (reference sequence). The CDR3 nucleotides are TGTGCCTGGAGTGAACAGGGAGGAGGTGAAAAACTGTTTTTT. Translating it yields CAWSEQGGGEKLFF.

The J gene is TRBJ2-7, the V gene TRBV2, with D hard to call. CDR1 SNHLY and CDR2 FYNNEI come from the germline V gene. This CDR3 spans 14 amino acids. The V end lost 6 bases, the J end lost 5 bases, and 17 bases lay between the germline ends. The CDR3 nucleotides are TGTGCCAGCAGACTCAGCGCCCTGATGGACGAGCAGTACTTC. Encoded protein: CASRLSALMDEQYF.

This chain uses TRBV15 with TRBJ1-5; perhaps TRBD1 as D (5 bases). Trimming cost V 1 base and J 6 bases, with 16 bases left between them. Germline lookup yields CDR1 LNHNV and CDR2 YYDKDF (reference sequence). CDR3 size: 16 residues. CDR3 region: CATSRVTGAGGQPQHF. DNA of the CDR3: TGTGCCACCAGCAGAGTTACCGGGGCCGGGGGTCAGCCCCAGCATTTT.

This clone showed up just a few times. This sample also contains other DNA sequences that code for the same CDR3. The V call is TRBV19, the J call TRBJ2-7, with D hard to call. Germline values: CDR1 LNHDA, CDR2 SQIVND (reference sequence). The V and J ends lost 8 bases and 2 bases respectively, with 13 bases between them. The CDR3 runs to 13 residues. The CDR3 region is CASGPGTTYEQYF. The CDR3 DNA reads TGTGCCAGTGGCCCCGGCACAACCTACGAGCAGTACTTC.

The rearrangement uses TRBV18 and TRBJ2-3; D is undetermined. The CDR3 consists of 12 residues. Germline values: CDR1 KGHSH, CDR2 LQKENI. Trimming shortened V by 5 bases and J by 3 bases, and 6 bases separated the two germline ends. This chain's CDR3 is CASSTSTDTQYF. CDR3 DNA sequence: TGTGCCAGCTCAACGTCGACAGATACGCAGTATTTT.

This chain uses TRBV7-9 with TRBJ2-5; 7 bases fit TRBD2. Germline values: CDR1 SEHNR, CDR2 FQNEAQ (reference sequence). The CDR3 consists of 15 residues. V was clipped by 6 bases and J by 1 base; unmatched bases: 8. The CDR3 sequence is CASSLGGSLQETQYF. For the CDR3, the DNA is TGTGCCAGCAGTTTGGGCGGGAGTCTCCAAGAGACCCAGTACTTC.

The chain combines TRBV12-3 or TRBV12-4 with TRBJ1-5; D call uncertain. The CDR3 spans 12 residues. V lost 0 bases to trimming and J lost 5 bases, with 2 bases between them. The CDR3 region has the DNA TGTGCCAGCAGTTTAGCATATCAGCCCCAGCATTTT. It is translated as CASSLAYQPQHF.

There are a few counts of this clone. The V gene is TRBV11-3, the J gene TRBJ2-7; TRBD1 aligns across 9 bases. Germline lookup yields CDR1 SGHNT and CDR2 YENEEA. Losses at the gene ends were 2 bases for V and 5 bases for J; bases not matched to a gene: 1. The CDR3 spans 13 residues. CDR3 bases: TGTGCCAGCAGCTTAAGGACAGGGGACGAGCAGTACTTC. Translation: CASSLRTGDEQYF.

This clone was seen only a few times. The gene calls are TRBV9 and TRBJ2-7; D is undetermined. V gave up 4 bases and J gave up 2 bases, with 13 bases separating them. Germline values: CDR1 SGDLS, CDR2 YYNGEE. There are 14 residues in the CDR3. The CDR3 DNA reads TGTGCCAGCAGCCCTCGGACCGATACCTACGAGCAGTACTTC. Amino acids: CASSPRTDTYEQYF.

The V and J genes are TRBV12-3 or TRBV12-4 and TRBJ1-5; TRBD1 is a possible D gene (5 bases). Trimming took off 5 bases at V and 8 bases at J, with 13 bases between the two ends. CDR3 length: 13 residues. CDR3 region: CASSKTWGEPQHF. For the CDR3, the DNA is TGTGCCAGCAGTAAGACCTGGGGGGAGCCCCAGCATTTT.

The chain links TRBV9 to TRBJ2-2; weak D call: TRBD1 (5 bases). The CDR3 is 14 residues long. The germline V gene encodes CDR1 SGDLS and CDR2 YYNGEE. V lost 0 bases, J lost 6 bases, and 9 bases lay in between. Here the CDR3 reads CASSVGGQPGELFF. The CDR3 DNA reads as TGTGCCAGCAGCGTAGGCGGACAACCCGGGGAGCTGTTTTTT.